This T cell receptor (beta chain) was identified in a study of monozygotic twins with inflammatory bowel disease. Every TCR library consumed roughly 3,500 ng of total RNA. The authors made each sample's cDNA in eight separate reactions. TCRdb processed the 5' RACE reads again and assigns one entry to each CDR3 protein, with no DNA. The table for this sample gives about 450,000 distinct CDR3 sequences. Per the germline V gene, CDR1 is SGHTA and CDR2 is FQGNSA. The CDR3 is 11 amino acids. Study-wide results and limits: Extra variability in the repertoires of patients may have come from differing immunosuppressive treatments.

Details on this clonotype: Its antigen is unidentified.

Material: blood. The source of this sequence is a human donor with ulcerative colitis or Crohn's disease, or a healthy co-twin of an affected twin (not recorded which). The rearrangement uses TRBV7-2 and TRBJ1-2. The CDR3 region is CASNEWQGYTF.